This TCR beta chain was documented in a study of blood T cell repertoires in COVID-19. Study in general: T cells, B-cell-depleted T cells, or PBMCs provided the cDNA or gDNA that served as material.

This CDR3 has 15 residues. V lost 5 bases and J lost 2; bases outside the gene matches: 9. In germline, CDR1 is LGHDT, CDR2 YNNKEL (reference sequence). Across over 20 US areas, participants ranged in age from about 18 to 90 years. Participants had their cohort set by participant-reported clinical history. Some clones are missing from TCRdb's copy, which holds only in-frame ones; the method was immunoSEQ multiplex PCR. The sample lists about 400,000 clones; about 90% were seen once. Material: PBMCs or T cells enriched from blood (not recorded which). The chain carries TRBV3-1 (or the pseudogene TRBV3-2) and TRBJ2-7; 7 positions agree with TRBD1. The clonotype originates from a young woman with acute COVID-19. In DNA form, the CDR3 reads TGTGCCAGCAGCACTGACAGGGTGTCCACCTACGAGCAGTACTTC. It translates to CASSTDRVSTYEQYF.